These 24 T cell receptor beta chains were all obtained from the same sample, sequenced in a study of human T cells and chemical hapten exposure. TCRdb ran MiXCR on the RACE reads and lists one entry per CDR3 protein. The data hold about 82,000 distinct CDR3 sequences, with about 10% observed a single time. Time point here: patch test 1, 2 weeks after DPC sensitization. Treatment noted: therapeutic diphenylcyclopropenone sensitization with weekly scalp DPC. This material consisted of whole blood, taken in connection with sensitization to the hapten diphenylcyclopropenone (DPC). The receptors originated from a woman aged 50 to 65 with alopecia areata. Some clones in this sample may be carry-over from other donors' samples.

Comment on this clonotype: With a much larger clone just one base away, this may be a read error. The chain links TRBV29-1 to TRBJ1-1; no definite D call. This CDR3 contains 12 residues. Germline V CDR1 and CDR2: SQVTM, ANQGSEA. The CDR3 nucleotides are TGCGGCGTGTCTGACACTTACACTGAAGCTTTCTTT. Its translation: CGVSDTYTEAFF. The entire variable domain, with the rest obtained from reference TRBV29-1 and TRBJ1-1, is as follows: SAVISQKPSRDICQRGTSLTIQCQVDSQVTMMFWYRQQPGQSLTLIATANQGSEATYESGFVIDKFPISRPNLTFSTLTVSNMSPEDSSIYLCGVSDTYTEAFFGQGTRLTVV.

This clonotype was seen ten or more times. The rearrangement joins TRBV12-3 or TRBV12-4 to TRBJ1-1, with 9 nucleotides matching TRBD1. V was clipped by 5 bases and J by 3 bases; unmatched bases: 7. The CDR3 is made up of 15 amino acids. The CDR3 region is CASSDTGGVDTEAFF. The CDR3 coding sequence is TGTGCCAGCAGTGACACAGGGGGCGTAGACACTGAAGCTTTCTTT.

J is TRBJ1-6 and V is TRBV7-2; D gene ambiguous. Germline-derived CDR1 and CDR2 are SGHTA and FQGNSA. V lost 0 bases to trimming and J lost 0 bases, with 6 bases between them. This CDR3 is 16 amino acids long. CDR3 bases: TGTGCCAGCAGCTTAGCCAGAACCTCCTATAATTCACCCCTCCACTTT. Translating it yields CASSLARTSYNSPLHF.

Here the CDR3 DNA reads TGTGCCAGCAGCCAAGAAGGAGGGGACGAGCAGTACGTC. It is translated as CASSQEGGDEQYV. The J gene is TRBJ2-7, the V gene TRBV3-1; weak D call: TRBD2 (6 bases). Germline V lookup: CDR1 LGHDT, CDR2 YNNKEL (reference sequence). Trimming pared 0 bases from V and 5 bases from J, leaving 8 bases between. The CDR3 is 13 amino acids.

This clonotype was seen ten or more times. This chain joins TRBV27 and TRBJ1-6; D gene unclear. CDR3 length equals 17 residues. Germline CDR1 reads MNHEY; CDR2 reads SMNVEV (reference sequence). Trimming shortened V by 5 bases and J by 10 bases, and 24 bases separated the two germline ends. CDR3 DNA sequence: TGTGCCAGCAGTACCCACCCTTGGCAGAGCGGAGGATCACCCCTCCACTTT. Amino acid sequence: CASSTHPWQSGGSPLHF.

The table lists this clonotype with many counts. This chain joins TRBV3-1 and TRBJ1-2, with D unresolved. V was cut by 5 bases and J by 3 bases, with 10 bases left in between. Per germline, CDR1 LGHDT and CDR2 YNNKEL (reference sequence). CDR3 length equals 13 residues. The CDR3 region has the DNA TGTGCCAGCAGCGGCGGATACGACTATGGCTACACCTTC. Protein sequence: CASSGGYDYGYTF.

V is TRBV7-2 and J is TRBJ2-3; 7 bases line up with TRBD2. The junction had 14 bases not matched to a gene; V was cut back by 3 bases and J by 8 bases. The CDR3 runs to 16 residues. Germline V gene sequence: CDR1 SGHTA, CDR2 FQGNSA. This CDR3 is CASSFAGLDGYGTQYF. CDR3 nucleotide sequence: TGTGCCAGCAGCTTTGCCGGACTAGACGGATATGGTACGCAGTATTTT.

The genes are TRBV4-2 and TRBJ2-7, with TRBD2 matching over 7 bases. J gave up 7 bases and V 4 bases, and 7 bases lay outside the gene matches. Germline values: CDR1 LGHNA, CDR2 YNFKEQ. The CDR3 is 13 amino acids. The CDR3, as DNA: TGTGCCAGCAGCCTCGGGACTAACTTGGAGCAGTACTTC. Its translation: CASSLGTNLEQYF.

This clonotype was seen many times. The CDR3 region has the DNA TGCAGCGTTTATGACGGACGGGAGCTGTTTTTT. Protein product: CSVYDGRELFF. This chain joins TRBV29-1 and TRBJ2-2; D remains ambiguous. V lost 5 bases and J lost 9, with 10 bases in between. The CDR3 sequence is 11 residues long. CDR1 and CDR2 (germline): SQVTM, ANQGSEA.

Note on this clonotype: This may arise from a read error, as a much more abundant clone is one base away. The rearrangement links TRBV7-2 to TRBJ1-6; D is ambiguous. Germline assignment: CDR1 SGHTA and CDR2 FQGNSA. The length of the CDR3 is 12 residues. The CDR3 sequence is CVSSYRNSPLHF. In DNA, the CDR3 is TGTGTCAGCAGCTACCGGAATTCACCCCTCCACTTT.

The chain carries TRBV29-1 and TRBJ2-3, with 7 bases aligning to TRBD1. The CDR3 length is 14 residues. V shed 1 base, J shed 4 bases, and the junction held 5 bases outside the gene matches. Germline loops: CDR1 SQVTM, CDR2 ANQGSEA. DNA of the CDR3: TGCAGCGTTGAAGGAACAGGGGTTGCAGATACGCAGTATTTT. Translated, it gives CSVEGTGVADTQYF.

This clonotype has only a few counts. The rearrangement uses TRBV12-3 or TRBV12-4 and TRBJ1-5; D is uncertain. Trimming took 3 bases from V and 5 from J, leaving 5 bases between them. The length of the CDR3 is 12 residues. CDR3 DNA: TGTGCCAGCAGTTTGGCCCATCAGCCCCAGCATTTT. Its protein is CASSLAHQPQHF.

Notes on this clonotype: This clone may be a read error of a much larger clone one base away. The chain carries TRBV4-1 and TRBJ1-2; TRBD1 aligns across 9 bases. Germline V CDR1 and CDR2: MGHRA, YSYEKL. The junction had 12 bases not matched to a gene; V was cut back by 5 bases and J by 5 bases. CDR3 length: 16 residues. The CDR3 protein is CASSYQTGGKVYGYTF. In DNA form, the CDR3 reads TGCGCCAGCAGCTACCAGACAGGGGGAAAAGTGTATGGCTACACCTTC.

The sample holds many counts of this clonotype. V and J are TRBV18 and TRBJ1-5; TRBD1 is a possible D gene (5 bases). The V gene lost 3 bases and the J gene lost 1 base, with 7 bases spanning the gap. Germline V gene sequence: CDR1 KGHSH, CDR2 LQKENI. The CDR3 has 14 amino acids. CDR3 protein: CASSPGLSNQPQHF. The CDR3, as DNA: TGTGCCAGCTCACCGGGACTGAGCAATCAGCCCCAGCATTTT.

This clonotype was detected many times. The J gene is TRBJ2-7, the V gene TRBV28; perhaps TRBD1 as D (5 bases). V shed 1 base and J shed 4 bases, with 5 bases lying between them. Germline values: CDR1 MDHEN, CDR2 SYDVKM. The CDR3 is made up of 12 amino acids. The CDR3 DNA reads TGTGCCAGCAGTTTATCAGGGTACGAGCAGTACTTC. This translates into CASSLSGYEQYF.

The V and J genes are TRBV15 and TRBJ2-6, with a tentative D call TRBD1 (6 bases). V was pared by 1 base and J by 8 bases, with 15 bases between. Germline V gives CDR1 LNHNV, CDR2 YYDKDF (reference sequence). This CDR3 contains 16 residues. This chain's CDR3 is CATSRARGLGSNVLTF. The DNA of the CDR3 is TGTGCCACCAGCAGAGCTAGGGGGTTAGGGTCCAACGTCCTGACTTTC.

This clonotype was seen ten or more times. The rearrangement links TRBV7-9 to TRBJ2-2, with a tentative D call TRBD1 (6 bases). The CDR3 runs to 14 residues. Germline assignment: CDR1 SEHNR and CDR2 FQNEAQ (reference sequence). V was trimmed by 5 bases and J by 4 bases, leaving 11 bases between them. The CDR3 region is CASSPGTSTGELFF. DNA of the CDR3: TGTGCCAGCAGCCCCGGGACAAGCACCGGGGAGCTGTTTTTT.

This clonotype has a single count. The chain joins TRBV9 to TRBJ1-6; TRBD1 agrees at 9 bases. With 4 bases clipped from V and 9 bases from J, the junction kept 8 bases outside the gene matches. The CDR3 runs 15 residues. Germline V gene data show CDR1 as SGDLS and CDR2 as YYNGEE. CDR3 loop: CASSTQGARGSPLHF. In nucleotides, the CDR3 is TGTGCCAGCAGCACACAGGGGGCGCGGGGTTCACCCCTCCACTTT. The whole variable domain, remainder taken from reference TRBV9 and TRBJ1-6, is DSGVTQTPKHLITATGQRVTLRCSPRSGDLSVYWYQQSLDQGLQFLIQYYNGEERAKGNILERFSAQQFPDLHSELNLSSLELGDSALYFCASSTQGARGSPLHFGNGTRLTVT.

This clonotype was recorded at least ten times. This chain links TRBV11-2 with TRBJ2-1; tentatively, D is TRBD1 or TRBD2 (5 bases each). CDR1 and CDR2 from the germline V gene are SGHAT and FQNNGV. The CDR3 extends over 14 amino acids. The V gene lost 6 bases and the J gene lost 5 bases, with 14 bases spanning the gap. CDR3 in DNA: TGTGCCAGCAGAACCGGGACGTTACACAATGAGCAGTTCTTC. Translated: CASRTGTLHNEQFF.

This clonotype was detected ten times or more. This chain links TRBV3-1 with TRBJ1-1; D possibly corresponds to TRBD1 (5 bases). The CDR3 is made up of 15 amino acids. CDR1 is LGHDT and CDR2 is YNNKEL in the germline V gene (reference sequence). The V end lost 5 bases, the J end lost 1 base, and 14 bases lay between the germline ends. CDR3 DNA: TGTGCCAGCAGCTCTCCTGGACACCCGAACACTGAAGCTTTCTTT. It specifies CASSSPGHPNTEAFF. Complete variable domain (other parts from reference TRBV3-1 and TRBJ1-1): DTAVSQTPKYLVTQMGNDKSIKCEQNLGHDTMYWYKQDSKKFLKIMFSYNNKELIINETVPNRFSPKSPDKAHLNLHINSLELGDSAVYFCASSSPGHPNTEAFFGQGTRLTVV.

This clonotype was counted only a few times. CDR3 nucleotides: TGTGCCAGCTCAGTCCCCCAGGGAAGGAATAACTATGGCTACACCTTC. The encoded protein is CASSVPQGRNNYGYTF. V usage is TRBV18 and J usage is TRBJ1-2; D may be TRBD1 (5 bases). The CDR3 extends over 16 amino acids. The germline V and J ends were trimmed by 5 bases and 1 base, with 17 bases remaining between them. From germline, CDR1 is KGHSH and CDR2 LQKENI.

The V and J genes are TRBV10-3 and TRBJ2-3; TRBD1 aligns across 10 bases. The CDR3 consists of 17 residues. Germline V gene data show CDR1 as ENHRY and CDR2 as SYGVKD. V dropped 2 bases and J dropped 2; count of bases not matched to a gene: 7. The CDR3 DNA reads TGTGCCATCAGTGAGAATCCGGGACAGGGGCTCACAGATACGCAGTATTTT. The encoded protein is CAISENPGQGLTDTQYF.

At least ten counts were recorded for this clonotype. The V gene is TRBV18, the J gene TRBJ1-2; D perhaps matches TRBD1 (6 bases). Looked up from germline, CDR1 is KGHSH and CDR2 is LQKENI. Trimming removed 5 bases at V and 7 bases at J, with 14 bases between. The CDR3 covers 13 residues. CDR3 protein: CASSTQTGIGYTF. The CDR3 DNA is TGTGCCAGCTCAACCCAAACAGGGATTGGCTACACCTTC.

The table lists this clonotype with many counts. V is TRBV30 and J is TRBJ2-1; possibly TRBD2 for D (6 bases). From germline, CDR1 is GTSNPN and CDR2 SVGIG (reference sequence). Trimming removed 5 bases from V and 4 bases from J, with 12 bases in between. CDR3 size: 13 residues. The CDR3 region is CAWGRGLYNEQFF. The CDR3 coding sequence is TGTGCCTGGGGGCGGGGATTATACAATGAGCAGTTCTTC.